The sequence of this T cell receptor (beta chain) was determined in a study of T cell responses to AZD1222 COVID-19 vaccine. Broader study findings: Baseline serostatus was positive in only a handful of AZD1222 recipients. Females outnumbered males among donors, who were mostly white British; clonal diversity was possibly underestimated. As reported, nearly half of all spike-specific TCRs target variant regions that are unmutated.

The CDR3 totals 13 residues. A remark on this clone: Antigen unknown.

Using immunoSEQ multiplex PCR, the repertoire was profiled, and TCRdb retains in-frame clones only, with some absent. Altogether more than 150,000 clones are present, approximately 90% being singletons, with the ten largest covering about 6%. Material: peripheral blood, obtained on day 0 of AZD1222 vaccination. This sequence originates from an adult in good health. This chain connects TRBV21-1 to TRBJ2-1; TRBD2, the table's D call, lacks a check against the DNA. TRBV21-1 is marked as a pseudogene. DNA for the CDR3: TGTGCCATAACTAGCGCCCTATACAATGAGCAGTTCTTC. Protein product: CAITSALYNEQFF.